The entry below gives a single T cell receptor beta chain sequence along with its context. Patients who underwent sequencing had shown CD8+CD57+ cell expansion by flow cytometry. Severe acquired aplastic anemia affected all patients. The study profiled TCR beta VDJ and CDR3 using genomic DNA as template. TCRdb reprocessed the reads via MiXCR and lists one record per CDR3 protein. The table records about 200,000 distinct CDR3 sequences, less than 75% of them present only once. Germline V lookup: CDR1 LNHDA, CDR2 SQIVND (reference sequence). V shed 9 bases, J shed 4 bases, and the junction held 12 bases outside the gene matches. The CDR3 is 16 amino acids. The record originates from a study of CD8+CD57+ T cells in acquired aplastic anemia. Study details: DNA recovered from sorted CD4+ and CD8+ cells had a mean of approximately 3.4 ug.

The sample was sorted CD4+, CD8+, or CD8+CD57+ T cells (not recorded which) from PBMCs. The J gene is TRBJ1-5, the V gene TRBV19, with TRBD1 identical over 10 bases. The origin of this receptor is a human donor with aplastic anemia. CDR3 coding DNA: TGTGCCAGCATCGGGACAGGGGTGGTGGGAAATCAGCCCCAGCATTTT. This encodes CASIGTGVVGNQPQHF.